The entry that follows covers one T cell receptor beta chain sequence. The data were taken from a study of blood T cell repertoires in COVID-19. Study-level information: The samples span acute and convalescent COVID-19 from the United States, Italy and Spain.

The V gene's germline CDR1 is LNHDA and CDR2 SQIVND (reference sequence). With 5 bases removed from V and 0 bases from J, the gap between germline ends came to 8 bases. The CDR3 runs to 14 residues. Some clones are missing from TCRdb's copy, which holds only in-frame ones; the method was immunoSEQ multiplex PCR. The sample holds 200,000 to 250,000 clones, approximately 80% seen once. The sequence derives from a woman older than 75 with acute or convalescent COVID-19. The chain employs TRBV19 and TRBJ1-3, with a possible D match to TRBD1 (5 bases). The material sequenced was peripheral blood. The CDR3 sequence: CASSRQSSGNTIYF. CDR3 coding DNA: TGTGCCAGTAGTCGACAGAGCTCTGGAAACACCATATATTTT.